Presented here are 20 T cell receptor beta chains from one specimen sequenced in a study of T cell responses to AZD1222 COVID-19 vaccine. Sequencing used immunoSEQ multiplex PCR; TCRdb keeps in-frame clones, though not all of them. The repertoire holds roughly 130,000 clones, 80% to 90% seen once, with around 8% in the top ten. The sequencing here drew on peripheral blood, taken on day 0 of AZD1222 vaccination. These receptors all come from an adult in good health.

V is TRBV6-5 and J is TRBJ1-2; a possible D gene is TRBD1 (6 bases). The V end was cut by 4 bases, the J end by 6 bases, with 12 bases between. Germline loops: CDR1 MNHEY, CDR2 SVGAGI. CDR3 length equals 13 residues. In DNA form, the CDR3 reads TGTGCCAGCAGTTTCGGGGGGGGCGATGGCTACACCTTC. Amino acids: CASSFGGGDGYTF.

The CDR3 sequence: CASSQTRATGGKGYTF. DNA of the CDR3: TGCGCCAGCAGCCAGACCCGTGCGACAGGGGGTAAAGGCTACACCTTC. The chain joins TRBV4-3 to TRBJ1-2, with 9 bases matching TRBD1. CDR3 length equals 16 residues. Germline V gives CDR1 LGHNA, CDR2 YSLEER. Trimming removed 3 bases from V and 8 bases from J; junction bases left unmatched: 13.

V gene TRBV24-1 combines with J gene TRBJ1-2, with D perhaps TRBD1 (6 bases). CDR3 length: 14 amino acids. Germline loops: CDR1 KGHDR, CDR2 SFDVKD. The germline V and J ends were trimmed by 5 bases and 1 base, with 10 bases remaining between them. CDR3 loop: CATSGRGVNYGYTF. In DNA form, the CDR3 reads TGTGCCACCAGTGGCAGGGGTGTTAACTATGGCTACACCTTC.

The J gene is TRBJ2-1, the V gene TRBV11-3; perhaps TRBD2 as D (5 bases). The germline CDR1 and CDR2 sequences are SGHNT and YENEEA. Trimming stripped 2 bases from V and 7 bases from J, with 15 bases between. The CDR3 totals 15 residues. The CDR3 DNA reads TGTGCCAGCAGCTTATCGGGGTGGGTTGGAAATGAGCAGTTCTTC. Its protein is CASSLSGWVGNEQFF.

As DNA, the CDR3 is TGTGCCAGCAGTTACTCGAGTCAGACCTACGAGCAGTACTTC. Amino acid sequence: CASSYSSQTYEQYF. The chain links TRBV6-5 to TRBJ2-7; D ambiguous. The germline V gene encodes CDR1 MNHEY and CDR2 SVGAGI. The germline V and J ends were trimmed by 0 bases and 2 bases, with 8 bases remaining between them. The CDR3 covers 14 residues.

The genes are TRBV5-1 and TRBJ2-2; TRBD2 aligns across 8 bases. CDR3 length: 18 residues. After removal of 1 base from V and 2 bases from J, the junction contained 10 bases not matched to a gene. CDR1 is SGHRS, CDR2 YFSETQ, per germline. CDR3 in amino acids: CASSLTAKGLGNTGELFF. The CDR3 DNA sequence: TGCGCCAGCAGCTTGACCGCCAAGGGACTAGGCAACACCGGGGAGCTGTTTTTT.

The rearrangement uses TRBV24-1 and TRBJ2-3; 7 bases are shared with TRBD1. Unmatched junction bases numbered 3, after V lost 3 bases and J lost 10 bases. Germline V lookup: CDR1 KGHDR, CDR2 SFDVKD. The CDR3 loop spans 12 amino acids. The CDR3 DNA is TGTGCCACCAGTGATCCGGGACAGTCGCAGTATTTT. Residues: CATSDPGQSQYF.

The chain combines TRBV6-6 with TRBJ2-3; D unclear. The CDR3 totals 15 residues. Trimming removed 2 bases at V and 0 bases at J, with 9 bases between. The germline V gene encodes CDR1 MNHNY and CDR2 SVGAGI (reference sequence). The CDR3 loop reads CASSYLTFSTDTQYF. CDR3 coding DNA: TGTGCCAGCAGTTACCTCACGTTTAGCACAGATACGCAGTATTTT.

The chain couples TRBV9 to TRBJ2-3; the D is unclear. Germline CDR1 is SGDLS and CDR2 is YYNGEE. V was pared by 0 bases and J by 3 bases, with 11 bases between. The CDR3 has 15 residues. The CDR3 region is CASSVGSIITDTQYF. The CDR3 nucleotides are TGTGCCAGCAGCGTAGGCTCCATCATAACAGATACGCAGTATTTT.

V gene TRBV9 combines with J gene TRBJ2-3; 10 nucleotides align to TRBD2. Per the germline V gene, CDR1 is SGDLS and CDR2 is YYNGEE. The CDR3 covers 13 residues. Unmatched junction bases numbered 4, after V lost 8 bases and J lost 4 bases. As DNA, the CDR3 is TGTGCCAGTGGGACTAGCGTTGCAGATACGCAGTATTTT. It yields the protein CASGTSVADTQYF.

The rearrangement uses TRBV7-2 and TRBJ2-3, with TRBD2 matching 12 bases. The germline V gene encodes CDR1 SGHTA and CDR2 FQGNSA. Trimming cost V 5 bases and J 6 bases; bases outside gene matches: 9. This CDR3 comprises 16 residues. The CDR3 DNA is TGTGCCAGCAGCCAACCGACTAGCGGGAGTCCGGATACGCAGTATTTT. Translating gives CASSQPTSGSPDTQYF.

In regard to this clone: The same CDR3 also results from other DNA sequences found in this sample. The V gene is TRBV3-1 (or the pseudogene TRBV3-2), the J gene TRBJ1-5, with D possibly matching TRBD1 (5 bases). Germline V lookup: CDR1 LGHDT, CDR2 YNNKEL (reference sequence). V was clipped by 1 base and J by 3 bases, with 10 bases between them. There are 15 residues in the CDR3. This chain's CDR3 is CASSQGAGNNQPQHF. CDR3 in DNA: TGTGCCAGCAGCCAAGGGGCAGGGAACAATCAGCCCCAGCATTTT.

This clone was seen a handful of times. The chain links TRBV30 to TRBJ2-1; D possibly matches TRBD1 or TRBD2 (6 bases each). CDR3 size: 16 residues. Trimming cost V 1 base and J 2 bases, with 15 bases left between them. Per the germline V gene, CDR1 is GTSNPN and CDR2 is SVGIG (reference sequence). CDR3 in amino acids: CAWSDRAGLTYNEQFF. The CDR3 nucleotides read TGTGCCTGGAGTGACAGGGCGGGGCTCACCTACAATGAGCAGTTCTTC.

The gene calls are TRBV7-2 and TRBJ2-7; TRBD2 agrees at 9 bases. Germline V gene sequence: CDR1 SGHTA, CDR2 FQGNSA. The V segment lost 3 bases and the J segment 2 bases; nucleotides outside the gene matches: 8. The CDR3 runs to 16 residues. This CDR3 reads CASSFQLAGATYEQYF. The CDR3 DNA is TGTGCCAGCAGCTTCCAACTAGCGGGCGCAACCTACGAGCAGTACTTC.

The CDR3, as DNA: TGTGCCAGCAGCTTAGCATCGGGAGGGGGAAATTCACCCCTCCACTTT. Residues: CASSLASGGGNSPLHF. The V gene is TRBV7-6, the J gene TRBJ1-6; D possibly corresponds to TRBD1 (6 bases). The CDR3 is 16 amino acids. Trimming removed 0 bases from V and 7 bases from J, with 13 bases in between. Germline V gene data show CDR1 as SGHVS and CDR2 as FNYEAQ.

The rearrangement uses TRBV19 and TRBJ1-5, with 11 nucleotides matching TRBD1. The CDR3 covers 16 residues. Germline trimming cut 8 bases from V and 0 bases from J; bases unmatched to any gene: 6. Germline loops: CDR1 LNHDA, CDR2 SQIVND (reference sequence). CDR3 sequence (DNA): TGTGCCAGTTGGGACAGGGGGATCCATAGCAATCAGCCCCAGCATTTT. It is translated as CASWDRGIHSNQPQHF.

This chain uses TRBV6-1 with TRBJ1-6; D not resolved. Trimming shortened V by 2 bases and J by 4 bases, and 12 bases separated the two germline ends. The germline V gene encodes CDR1 MNHNS and CDR2 SASEGT. The CDR3 consists of 16 residues. The CDR3 spells CASSELGTSYNSPLHF. The CDR3 DNA sequence: TGTGCCAGCAGTGAATTAGGAACATCATATAATTCACCCCTCCACTTT.

The table lists this clone with a count of one. The J gene is TRBJ2-2, the V gene TRBV7-8; 7 bases agree with TRBD1. The V gene's germline CDR1 is SGHVS and CDR2 FQNEAQ. The CDR3 length is 15 residues. Unmatched junction bases numbered 8, after V lost 5 bases and J lost 5 bases. CDR3 in DNA: TGTGCCAGCAGCCTCGACAGGGTCCGGACCGGGGAGCTGTTTTTT. It yields the protein CASSLDRVRTGELFF.

V gene TRBV6-6 combines with J gene TRBJ1-5; TRBD1 is a possible D gene (6 bases). The CDR3 extends over 15 amino acids. Germline CDR1 MNHNY, CDR2 SVGAGI (reference sequence). V was shortened by 0 bases and J by 1 base, with 7 bases between the two germline ends. The chain's CDR3 is CASSYSGTSNQPQHF. CDR3 DNA: TGTGCCAGCAGTTACTCCGGGACAAGCAATCAGCCCCAGCATTTT.

This chain connects TRBV27 to TRBJ2-1; no clear D gene. CDR3 length equals 14 residues. Between the trimmed V and J ends, which lost 1 base and 1 base, there was a span of 5 bases. Germline V CDR1 and CDR2: MNHEY, SMNVEV (reference sequence). The CDR3 sequence: CASSLLLSYNEQFF. CDR3 sequence (DNA): TGTGCCAGCAGTTTATTGTTGTCCTACAATGAGCAGTTCTTC.